Listed here are 22 T cell receptor beta chains from one sample, sequenced in a study of blood T cell repertoires in COVID-19. The repertoire was sequenced with immunoSEQ multiplex PCR; TCRdb's copy has only in-frame clones and lacks some. The sample records some 50,000 clones, about 85% being singletons. The source material was peripheral blood. The receptors here all came from a woman aged 70-85 years with active COVID-19.

The chain employs TRBV3-1 (or the pseudogene TRBV3-2) and TRBJ1-3; D unresolved. The CDR3 covers 12 residues. V was clipped by 6 bases and J by 4 bases, with 7 bases between them. Per the germline V gene, CDR1 is LGHDT and CDR2 is YNNKEL (reference sequence). The CDR3 sequence is CASSLGGNTIYF. The CDR3 DNA reads as TGTGCCAGCAGTCTCGGGGGAAACACCATATATTTT.

Regarding this clone: Other DNA sequences of this sample code for an identical CDR3. This chain links TRBV25-1 with TRBJ2-5, with D perhaps TRBD2 (5 bases). The CDR3 contains 13 residues. The ends were cut back, 0 bases at V and 3 bases at J, with 5 bases in the middle. Germline-derived CDR1 and CDR2 are MGHDK and SYGVNS. CDR3 amino acids: CASSEYGEETQYF. CDR3 DNA sequence: TGTGCCAGCAGTGAATACGGGGAAGAGACCCAGTACTTC.

The chain has TRBV30 and TRBJ1-4; TRBD1 matches 8 bases. The CDR3 is made up of 13 amino acids. Germline V gives CDR1 GTSNPN, CDR2 SVGIG (reference sequence). V dropped 5 bases and J dropped 3; count of bases not matched to a gene: 2. CDR3 sequence reads: CAWAGGPNEKLFF. The CDR3 bases are TGTGCCTGGGCAGGGGGCCCTAATGAAAAACTGTTTTTT.

This sequence joins TRBV29-1 and TRBJ2-7; unclear D gene. Trimming took off 2 bases at V and 12 bases at J, with 11 bases between the two ends. The CDR3 is 10 residues long. CDR1 SQVTM and CDR2 ANQGSEA come from the germline V gene. The CDR3 here is CSVESPGRYF. The CDR3 coding sequence is TGCAGCGTTGAAAGCCCAGGTCGGTACTTC.

This sequence joins TRBV6-6 and TRBJ2-3; 9 bases are shared with TRBD1. Per the germline V gene, CDR1 is MNHNY and CDR2 is SVGAGI (reference sequence). Trimming cost V 10 bases and J 7 bases; bases outside gene matches: 18. CDR3 length: 16 residues. The DNA of the CDR3 is TGTGCCATCCTTCCGGTGGGACAGGGAGATGGGTATACGCAGTATTTT. Its translation is CAILPVGQGDGYTQYF.

The chain carries TRBV6-1 and TRBJ2-1; TRBD1 aligns across 10 bases. CDR1 and CDR2 from the germline V gene are MNHNS and SASEGT. The CDR3 contains 12 residues. The ends lost 8 bases at V and 7 bases at J; junction bases unmatched: 2. The CDR3 loop reads CASRTGGNEQFF. The CDR3 DNA reads as TGTGCCAGCCGGACAGGGGGTAATGAGCAGTTCTTC.

This clone was recorded only once. The V gene is TRBV6-5, the J gene TRBJ1-5; tentatively, D is TRBD1 (5 bases). Trimming stripped 5 bases from V and 0 bases from J, with 11 bases between. CDR3 length: 15 amino acids. From germline, CDR1 is MNHEY and CDR2 SVGAGI. The CDR3 sequence is CASSLTGYSNQPQHF. Here the CDR3 DNA reads TGTGCCAGCAGTCTCACAGGTTATAGCAATCAGCCCCAGCATTTT.

A word on this clone: As the CDR3 is not closed by the conserved phenylalanine or tryptophan, this likely results from a read error. No DNA is shown, since the ends of the CDR3 on it are uncertain; the CDR3 is the one TCRdb lists. The chain is built from TRBV3-1 (or the pseudogene TRBV3-2) and TRBJ2-7; the listed D gene, TRBD1, was not tested against the DNA. In germline, CDR1 is LGHDT, CDR2 YNNKEL (reference sequence). Both ends counted, the CDR3 spans 12 residues. The CDR3 loop is CASTTPGQGLHL.

The chain has TRBV6-5 and TRBJ1-2, with unresolved D. CDR1 and CDR2 from the germline V gene are MNHEY and SVGAGI. The V gene lost 6 bases and the J gene lost 1 base, with 9 bases spanning the gap. This CDR3 contains 13 residues. CDR3 region: CASRADGNYGYTF. The CDR3 region has the DNA TGTGCCAGCAGAGCGGACGGTAACTATGGCTACACCTTC.

The chain recombines TRBV2 with TRBJ2-7, with TRBD2 identical over 7 bases. The germline gives CDR1 SNHLY, CDR2 FYNNEI. V was clipped by 7 bases and J by 7 bases; unmatched bases: 13. This CDR3 is built from 14 residues. CDR3 nucleotide sequence: TGTGCCAGCATTGAGGCGGGAGAGACAGATGAGCAGTACTTC. It encodes CASIEAGETDEQYF. Drawing the rest from reference TRBV2 and TRBJ2-7, the complete variable domain is EPEVTQTPSHQVTQMGQEVILRCVPISNHLYFYWYRQILGQKVEFLVSFYNNEISEKSEIFDDQFSVERPDGSNFTLKIRSTKLEDSAMYFCASIEAGETDEQYFGPGTRLTVT.

The chain uses TRBV15 and TRBJ1-5; D unclear. V was shortened by 8 bases and J by 0 bases, with 14 bases between the two germline ends. The CDR3 covers 15 residues. Germline loops: CDR1 LNHNV, CDR2 YYDKDF (reference sequence). The chain's CDR3 is CATRGGLYSNQPQHF. The CDR3 DNA follows: TGTGCCACCCGTGGCGGCCTTTATAGCAATCAGCCCCAGCATTTT.

J is TRBJ2-3 and V is TRBV9, with 9 nucleotides matching TRBD1. The trim removed 4 bases at V and 3 bases at J, leaving 6 bases unmatched. The germline CDR1 and CDR2 sequences are SGDLS and YYNGEE. The CDR3 covers 15 residues. In DNA form, the CDR3 reads TGTGCCAGCAGCCAGCGGACAGGGGAAACAGATACGCAGTATTTT. Translation gives CASSQRTGETDTQYF.

V is TRBV9 and J is TRBJ2-5; weak D call: TRBD1 (6 bases). The germline V gene encodes CDR1 SGDLS and CDR2 YYNGEE. Trimming pared 4 bases from V and 4 bases from J, leaving 17 bases between. The CDR3 length is 15 residues. Written as DNA, the CDR3 is TGTGCCAGCAGCATCCGACAGGCCCCGGGAGAGACCCAGTACTTC. Protein product: CASSIRQAPGETQYF.

This clone was picked up one time. The rearrangement uses TRBV11-2 and TRBJ2-7; 7 bases fit TRBD1. CDR3 length: 14 residues. The J segment lost 7 bases and the V segment lost 1 base, leaving 7 bases of the junction unmatched. Germline V gene data show CDR1 as SGHAT and CDR2 as FQNNGV. This CDR3 is CASSLGRGSGEQYF. The CDR3, as DNA: TGTGCCAGCAGCTTAGGCAGGGGGTCGGGGGAGCAGTACTTC.

The V gene is TRBV19, the J gene TRBJ1-1; the D gene is possibly TRBD1 (5 bases). Trimming took off 5 bases at V and 0 bases at J, with 19 bases between the two ends. Per germline, CDR1 LNHDA and CDR2 SQIVND (reference sequence). The CDR3 covers 17 residues. The CDR3: CASSASRGGRMNTEAFF. The DNA for the CDR3 is TGTGCCAGTAGTGCATCGCGGGGGGGGAGAATGAACACTGAAGCTTTCTTT.

This chain links TRBV6-5 with TRBJ1-2; no clear D gene. Germline V gene data show CDR1 as MNHEY and CDR2 as SVGAGI. V lost 5 bases, J lost 4 bases, and 14 bases lay in between. The CDR3 consists of 14 residues. DNA of the CDR3: TGTGCCAGCAGTCCCGCCCCGGTCGGCTATGGCTACACCTTC. Its protein is CASSPAPVGYGYTF.

The chain is built from TRBV28 and TRBJ2-2, with TRBD1 matching over 10 bases. Trimming cost V 2 bases and J 4 bases; bases outside gene matches: 4. Germline assignment: CDR1 MDHEN and CDR2 SYDVKM. The length of the CDR3 is 16 residues. CDR3 in amino acids: CASSLERDRGTGELFF. For the CDR3, the DNA is TGTGCCAGCAGTTTAGAAAGGGACAGGGGCACCGGGGAGCTGTTTTTT.

The chain joins TRBV21-1 to TRBJ2-7; the tabulated D call, TRBD1, remains unverified against the DNA. TRBV21-1 is reported as a pseudogene. The CDR3 contains 14 residues. Here the CDR3 DNA reads TGTGCCAGCAGCAAAAGGGACAGGGGATTGGTGCAGTACTTC. The encoded protein is CASSKRDRGLVQYF.

This clone was seen only a few times. The V gene is TRBV11-2, the J gene TRBJ1-5, with 7 bases fitting TRBD1. Germline assignment: CDR1 SGHAT and CDR2 FQNNGV. With V trimmed by 4 bases and J by 2 bases, 5 bases remained unmatched. The CDR3 is made up of 15 amino acids. The CDR3 sequence: CASSSQGSGNQPQHF. CDR3 DNA: TGTGCCAGCAGCTCACAGGGGAGTGGCAATCAGCCCCAGCATTTT.

This chain uses TRBV6-5 with TRBJ1-1, with D perhaps matching TRBD1 (5 bases). The V gene's germline CDR1 is MNHEY and CDR2 SVGAGI. This CDR3 spans 13 amino acids. V was clipped by 0 bases and J by 7 bases, with 9 bases between them. The DNA for the CDR3 is TGTGCCAGCAGTTACTCCGCCGGGGGTGAAGCTTTCTTT. Translated, it gives CASSYSAGGEAFF.

The chain uses TRBV4-1 and TRBJ2-1; 7 bases map to TRBD2. The V and J ends lost 0 bases and 8 bases, in that order; junction bases with no gene match: 10. The CDR3 is 16 amino acids. Germline V lookup: CDR1 MGHRA, CDR2 YSYEKL. The CDR3 spells CASSQDSQRGIYEQFF. As DNA, the CDR3 is TGCGCCAGCAGCCAAGATTCTCAGCGGGGTATCTATGAGCAGTTCTTC.

The chain is built from TRBV5-6 and TRBJ2-1; D ambiguous. The CDR3 covers 16 residues. V was pared by 4 bases and J by 0 bases, with 14 bases between. Germline assignment: CDR1 SGHDT and CDR2 YYEEEE. The CDR3 coding sequence is TGTGCCAGCAGCAGAATATCCCCTAGCTCCTACAATGAGCAGTTCTTC. This sequence encodes CASSRISPSSYNEQFF.